The rows below give T cell receptor beta chains drawn from one sample of a study of shared clonotypes between healthy human individuals. This table comes from immunoSEQ multiplex PCR, and its TCRdb copy is limited to in-frame clones, with some not included. The sample includes some 2.1 million clones, approximately 95% of them seen just once. What was sequenced was naive CD8+ T cells sorted from blood. All receptors come from a man aged 18 to 35 in good health. CDR3s include the opening cysteine and the closing phenylalanine or tryptophan. The D gene is left open where the match is weak. Clone size is given for some rows only: seen once, a few or many times, or a class if the clone is expanded.

v_gene,abundance,d_gene,j_gene,CDR3nt,CDR3aa
TRBV7-9,-,-,TRBJ2-2,TGTGCCAGCAGCTTCGAGGGCCTCAACACCGGGGAGCTGTTTTTT,CASSFEGLNTGELFF
TRBV5-1,-,TRBD2,TRBJ2-1,TGCGCCAGCAGCTTAAGCGGGAGCAACTACAATGAGCAGTTCTTC,CASSLSGSNYNEQFF
TRBV11-3,-,-,TRBJ2-1,TGTGCCAGCAGCGGACAGAACAATGAGCAGTTCTTC,CASSGQNNEQFF
TRBV7-2,-,-,TRBJ2-3,TGTGCCAGCAGCTTAGCAACCTACTCTAGCACAGATACGCAGTATTTT,CASSLATYSSTDTQYF
TRBV13,once,-,TRBJ2-1,TGTGCCAGCAGCCAAGACAGGTTTGACAATGAGCAGTTCTTC,CASSQDRFDNEQFF
TRBV28,-,-,TRBJ1-1,TGTGCCAGCAGTTTACTACAGGGAGGGAACACTGAAGCTTTCTTT,CASSLLQGGNTEAFF
TRBV6-1,-,-,TRBJ2-5,TGTGCCAGCAGTGAAGCGGTAAATCGATGGGAAGAGACCCAGTACTTC,CASSEAVNRWEETQYF
TRBV6-5,-,TRBD1,TRBJ1-2,TGTGCCAGCAGTTTGAGGAAGACAGGGGAGAATGGCTACACCTTC,CASSLRKTGENGYTF
TRBV10-3,-,-,TRBJ2-2,TGTGCCATCAGAATCAACAGGGATTGGAACACCGGGGAGCTGTTTTTT,CAIRINRDWNTGELFF
TRBV5-6,-,-,TRBJ2-5,TGTGCCAGCAGCTCCCTCCTAGCGAGCCAAGAGACCCAGTACTTC,CASSSLLASQETQYF
TRBV4-1,-,TRBD1,TRBJ2-7,TGCGCCAGCAGCCAAGTTACAGGGGGAACCCACGAGCAGTACTTC,CASSQVTGGTHEQYF
TRBV5-6,few,-,TRBJ2-7,TGTGCCAGCAGCGAACAGGGTGGCGAGCAGTACTTC,CASSEQGGEQYF
TRBV9,-,-,TRBJ2-7,TGTGCCAGCAGCTACGGCAGCTCCTACGAGCAGTACTTC,CASSYGSSYEQYF
TRBV27,-,TRBD2,TRBJ2-1,TGTGCCAGCAGTAACCCTAGCGGGGGCAAATACAATGAGCAGTTCTTC,CASSNPSGGKYNEQFF
TRBV11-2,-,TRBD2,TRBJ2-3,TGTGCCAGCAGCTTGGGCACGGGAGGAGCAGCAGATACGCAGTATTTT,CASSLGTGGAADTQYF
TRBV12-5,-,-,TRBJ2-7,TGTGCTACCGATGACAGAGCCTACGAGCAGTACTTC,CATDDRAYEQYF
TRBV2,-,-,TRBJ2-7,TGTGCCAGCAGTGAGGGGGGGCGGTATATCGAGCAGTACTTC,CASSEGGRYIEQYF
TRBV11-3,-,TRBD1,TRBJ2-7,TGTGCCAGCAGCCCACAGGGGGCGAGCTCCTACGAGCAGTACTTC,CASSPQGASSYEQYF
TRBV6-6,-,-,TRBJ2-7,TGTGCCAGCAGCCCCTACCAGGGAAGCGAGGCCTACGAGCAGTACTTC,CASSPYQGSEAYEQYF
TRBV2,-,TRBD2,TRBJ2-3,TGTGCCAGCAGTGGGGGCCCCTTAGCGGGAATCACAGATACGCAGTATTTT,CASSGGPLAGITDTQYF
TRBV7-8,-,-,TRBJ2-1,TGTGCCAGCAGCCTGTGGGAGACACCCTACAATGAGCAGTTCTTC,CASSLWETPYNEQFF
TRBV4-2,-,-,TRBJ1-1,TGTGCCAGCAGCCAAGTGGAGGAGAACACTGAAGCTTTCTTT,CASSQVEENTEAFF
TRBV7-9,-,-,TRBJ2-7,TGTGCCAGCAGCTCCGACGGCGTTCCCTACGAGCAGTACTTC,CASSSDGVPYEQYF
TRBV27,-,TRBD1,TRBJ2-7,TGTGCCAGCAGAGACGGGACAGGAACTCCCCACGAGCAGTACTTC,CASRDGTGTPHEQYF
TRBV28,-,TRBD1,TRBJ1-2,TGTGCCAGCAGCCACCCGACAGGGGGCCAAGGCTACACCTTC,CASSHPTGGQGYTF
TRBV27,-,-,TRBJ2-2,TGTGCCAGCAGTTCAACCGGGGAGCTGTTTTTT,CASSSTGELFF
TRBV12-5,-,-,TRBJ2-1,TGTGCTAGTGGTTTGGTAGAGATACAGCCCTCCTACAATGAGCAGTTCTTC,CASGLVEIQPSYNEQFF
TRBV5-5,-,TRBD2,TRBJ2-1,TGTGCCAGCAGTGTGATAGCGGGAGACAATGAGCAGTTCTTC,CASSVIAGDNEQFF
TRBV30,-,TRBD2,TRBJ2-7,TGTGCCTGGAAGGCGGCGGGAGCAGGGTACGAGCAGTACTTC,CAWKAAGAGYEQYF
TRBV30,-,-,TRBJ2-7,TGTGCCTGGAGCCCCCTGGCTAGCATTGCGTACGAGCAGTACTTC,CAWSPLASIAYEQYF
TRBV7-9,-,TRBD1,TRBJ2-5,TGTGCCAGCAGCTCTAGAGCAGGGGACAGGGCGGAGACCCAGTACTTC,CASSSRAGDRAETQYF
TRBV7-9,once,TRBD2,TRBJ2-1,TGTGCCAGCAGCCGACGACTAGCGGACGAGCAGTTCTTC,CASSRRLADEQFF
TRBV30,-,-,TRBJ2-3,TGTGCCTGGGGATTTGGGGCAACCACAGATACGCAGTATTTT,CAWGFGATTDTQYF
TRBV27,-,-,TRBJ2-1,TGTGCCAGCAGTTTAAATGGCCCCAATGAGCAGTTCTTC,CASSLNGPNEQFF
TRBV4-3,-,-,TRBJ1-2,TGCGCCAGCAGCCCGACCCGGGACCTTAGCCTCTATGGCTACACCTTC,CASSPTRDLSLYGYTF
TRBV5-6,-,-,TRBJ2-1,TGTGCCAGCAGCTTGGTGGGCGTCAATGAGCAGTTCTTC,CASSLVGVNEQFF
TRBV7-9,-,TRBD2,TRBJ2-2,TGTGCCAGCAGCTCTCTAGCGGGGGATTATTACACCGGGGAGCTGTTTTTT,CASSSLAGDYYTGELFF